Listed here is a single T cell receptor beta chain. Germline V gene data show CDR1 as ENHRY and CDR2 as SYGVKD. The J segment lost 7 bases and the V segment lost 0 bases, leaving 11 bases of the junction unmatched. This CDR3 region has 16 residues. The table came from immunoSEQ multiplex PCR; TCRdb's copy has only in-frame clones and leaves some out. This table has 90,000 to 120,000 clones, 88% appearing once. The record originates from a study of blood T cell repertoires in COVID-19. The specimen sequenced was peripheral blood. The rearrangement links TRBV10-3 to TRBJ1-2; 7 bases agree with TRBD1. The TCR sequence derives from a woman aged 55 to 70 with acute or convalescent COVID-19. Written as DNA, the CDR3 is TGTGCCATCAGTGAGTCGAAGGCAGGGGGAAGAGGTGGCTACACCTTC. Protein product: CAISESKAGGRGGYTF.